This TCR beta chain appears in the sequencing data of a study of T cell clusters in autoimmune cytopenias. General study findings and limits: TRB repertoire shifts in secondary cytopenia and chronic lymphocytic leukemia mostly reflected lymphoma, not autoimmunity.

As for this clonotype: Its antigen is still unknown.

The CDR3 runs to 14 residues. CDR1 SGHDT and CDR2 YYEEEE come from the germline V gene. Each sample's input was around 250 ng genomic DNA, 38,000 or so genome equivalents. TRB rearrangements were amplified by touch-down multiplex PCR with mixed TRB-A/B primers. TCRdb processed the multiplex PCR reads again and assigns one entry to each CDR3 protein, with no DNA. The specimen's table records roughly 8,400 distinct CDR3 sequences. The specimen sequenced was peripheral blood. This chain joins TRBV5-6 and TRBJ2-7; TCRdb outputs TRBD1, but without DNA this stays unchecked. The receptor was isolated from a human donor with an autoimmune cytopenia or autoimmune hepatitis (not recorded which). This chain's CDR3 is CASSLGTGGYEQYF.